The T cell receptor beta chain described here comes from a study of OX40 agonist ivuxolimab in advanced cancers. Points from the study as a whole: Compared with CD4+, CD8+ T cells on average had more expanded clones.

With 3 bases clipped from V and 3 bases from J, the junction kept 6 bases outside the gene matches. Per germline, CDR1 MDHEN and CDR2 SYDVKM. The CDR3 consists of 17 residues. This table comes from immunoSEQ multiplex PCR, and its TCRdb copy is limited to in-frame clones, with some not included. In the table there are 99,000 or so clones, 90% to 95% of which are singletons. Remarks on this clone: Antigen: not known.

The chain has TRBV28 and TRBJ2-7; 15 bases are shared with TRBD2. The sequencing here drew on CD4+ or CD8+ T cells sorted from blood, taken in a trial of the OX40 agonist ivuxolimab. The receptor's source is an adult with an advanced solid tumor such as melanoma, head and neck, liver or kidney cancer. The CDR3 DNA follows: TGTGCCAGCAGTTTGAGAGGGACTAGCGGGAGGTACTACGAGCAGTACTTC. It translates to CASSLRGTSGRYYEQYF.